The clone carrying this TCR beta chain appeared a few times. The data are from a study of blood T cell repertoires in COVID-19. Study context: Acute and convalescent COVID-19 samples came from the United States, Italy and Spain.

Libraries were prepared by immunoSEQ multiplex PCR; TCRdb keeps only in-frame clonotypes and omits some of them. This sample has about 47,000 clones; 75% to 85% occur once, and the top ten carry roughly an eighth. Sequencing used peripheral blood. The sequence derives from a human donor with acute or convalescent COVID-19. The donor label of this sample is uncertain.

The CDR3 sequence is CASSLGQNTEAFF. DNA of the CDR3: TGTGCCAGCAGTTTAGGACAGAACACTGAAGCTTTCTTT. This chain joins TRBV12-3 or TRBV12-4 and TRBJ1-1; D not certain. The CDR3 runs to 13 residues. With 1 base removed from V and 1 base from J, the gap between germline ends came to 4 bases.